One and the same sample provided the 5 T cell receptor beta chains below, sequenced in a study of blood T cell repertoires in COVID-19. Sequencing was performed with immunoSEQ multiplex PCR; in TCRdb, only in-frame clones are kept and a portion is missing. The table shows about 260,000 clones, with 70% to 90% occurring only once. Sequencing was performed on peripheral blood. These receptors were obtained from a man aged 60 to 69 who had recovered from COVID-19.

This clone was seen more than once but under ten times. The J gene is TRBJ1-2, the V gene TRBV19; the D gene is possibly TRBD1 (5 bases). V was pared by 6 bases and J by 4 bases, with 15 bases between. This CDR3 is built from 14 residues. CDR1 and CDR2 from the germline V gene are LNHDA and SQIVND (reference sequence). The CDR3, as DNA: TGTGCCAGTAGCGCCAGCAGGGTGACCTATGGCTACACCTTC. Translation: CASSASRVTYGYTF.

The J gene is TRBJ2-5, the V gene TRBV3-1 (or the pseudogene TRBV3-2), with TRBD1 matching 7 bases. In germline, CDR1 is LGHDT, CDR2 YNNKEL (reference sequence). V lost 4 bases, J lost 1 base, and 15 bases stayed unmatched. The CDR3 contains 18 residues. The DNA of the CDR3 is TGTGCCAGCAGCCTACTTTATTACAGGGGAAAGAGCCAAGAGACCCAGTACTTC. This sequence encodes CASSLLYYRGKSQETQYF.

The chain joins TRBV6-5 to TRBJ2-1, with a weak D call TRBD1 (6 bases). Deletions cut 6 bases from V and 9 bases from J, with 21 bases between. This CDR3 is 15 amino acids long. Germline V gene sequence: CDR1 MNHEY, CDR2 SVGAGI. In DNA form, the CDR3 reads TGTGCCAGCAGACTCTCGGGACAACCTCCCCCTGAGCAGTTCTTC. Protein: CASRLSGQPPPEQFF.

This chain joins TRBV19 and TRBJ1-4, with 7 bases identical to TRBD1. CDR3 length equals 16 residues. Germline lookup yields CDR1 LNHDA and CDR2 SQIVND (reference sequence). The V and J ends lost 3 bases and 0 bases, in that order; junction bases with no gene match: 4. CDR3 in DNA: TGTGCCAGTAGTATGGGACAGCTTGCAACTAATGAAAAACTGTTTTTT. Translating gives CASSMGQLATNEKLFF.

The rearrangement joins TRBV5-5 to TRBJ2-7; TRBD2 matches at 7 bases. The V gene's germline CDR1 is SGHKS and CDR2 YYEKEE (reference sequence). The CDR3 is 17 residues long. Unmatched junction bases numbered 15, after V lost 0 bases and J lost 6 bases. CDR3 nucleotides: TGTGCCAGCAGCTTGGGGCCACGGGCGGGAGCTTTTTCCGAGCAGTACTTC. The encoded protein is CASSLGPRAGAFSEQYF.